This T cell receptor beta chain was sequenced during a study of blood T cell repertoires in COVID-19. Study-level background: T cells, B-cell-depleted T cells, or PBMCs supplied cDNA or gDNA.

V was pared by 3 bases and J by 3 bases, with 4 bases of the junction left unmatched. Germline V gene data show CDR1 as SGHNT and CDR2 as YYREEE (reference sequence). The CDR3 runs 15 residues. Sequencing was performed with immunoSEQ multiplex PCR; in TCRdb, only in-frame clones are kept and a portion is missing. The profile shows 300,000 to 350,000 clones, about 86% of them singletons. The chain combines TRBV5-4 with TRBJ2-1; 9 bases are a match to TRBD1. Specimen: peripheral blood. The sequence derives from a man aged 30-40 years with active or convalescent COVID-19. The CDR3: CASSWDRADYNEQFF. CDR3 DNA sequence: TGTGCCAGCAGCTGGGACAGGGCGGACTACAATGAGCAGTTCTTC.